This T cell receptor beta chain was captured by sequencing in a study of T-cell memory formation after mild COVID-19. Study-level information: There were largely donor-specific TCR clusters. Points from the study as a whole: Prior to infection, memory already included some responding clones, suggesting cross-reactive memory joined. Those CD4+ clones that contracted were mainly in CM and EM (CD8+ ones in EMRA).

V trimming: 6 bases; J trimming: 6 bases; junction bases outside the gene matches: 5. This CDR3 region has 13 residues. The 5'RACE method, run with constant-segment primers, produced TCR alpha and TCR beta cDNA libraries (carrying sample barcodes and UMIs). A single record per CDR3 protein comes from TCRdb applying MiXCR to the 5' RACE reads. The sample holds approximately 150,000 distinct CDR3 sequences, about 15% seen once. A remark on this clonotype: Its specificity is not known.

Sequenced material: PBMCs or a T cell subset sorted from them (not recorded which). The receptor's source is an adult woman who had mild COVID-19 (a few samples of this study predate the infection). Cell type and time point are not known. The J gene is TRBJ2-1, the V gene TRBV12-3 or TRBV12-4; 7 bases fit TRBD2. The CDR3 here is CASSPGRGNEQFF. For the CDR3, the DNA is TGTGCCAGCAGCCCGGGGAGGGGCAATGAGCAGTTCTTC.